This T cell receptor beta chain stems from a study of blood T cell repertoires in COVID-19. The CDR3 sequence is 16 residues long. The V end lost 8 bases, the J end lost 0 bases, and 17 bases lay between the germline ends. Germline CDR1 and CDR2: SGHRS and YFSETQ. As processed by the authors: Estimation of nucleated cell counts was performed using reference gene primer amplification. The assay was immunoSEQ multiplex PCR, and TCRdb's table has in-frame clones only and misses some. V and J calls and clone size are given by that table; D and trimming were obtained from the DNA. The data hold some 150,000 clones, with 75% to 85% observed a single time.

This chain joins TRBV5-1 and TRBJ2-2, with TRBD1 as a possible D gene (6 bases). The receptor comes from a woman between 55 and 75 years old with COVID-19, enrolled during active disease. What was sequenced was peripheral blood. CDR3 loop: CASTPFRQANTGELFF. The CDR3 nucleotides are TGCGCCAGTACTCCCTTTAGACAGGCGAACACCGGGGAGCTGTTTTTT.